The 10 T cell receptor beta chains below come from one sample, sequenced in a study of STAT5B mutations in CD4+ large granular lymphocyte leukemia. TCRdb's copy holds only in-frame clones and misses some; the assay was immunoSEQ multiplex PCR. The sample holds about 40,000 clones, roughly 76% seen once. Sample: CD4+ T cells from blood buffy coats. The receptors here all came from a human donor in good health.

The chain carries TRBV7-9 and TRBJ1-3; D is ambiguous. Germline CDR1 is SEHNR and CDR2 is FQNEAQ (reference sequence). Trimming cost V 5 bases and J 2 bases, with 16 bases left between them. The CDR3 spans 16 residues. The CDR3 spells CASSPFLTLPGNTIYF. CDR3 sequence (DNA): TGTGCCAGCAGCCCCTTTCTGACACTGCCTGGAAACACCATATATTTT.

The genes are TRBV30 and TRBJ2-7, with 8 bases matching TRBD2. With 2 bases clipped from V and 0 bases from J, the junction kept 6 bases outside the gene matches. CDR1 and CDR2 (germline): GTSNPN, SVGIG (reference sequence). The CDR3 length is 15 residues. CDR3 DNA sequence: TGTGCCTGGAGTAGAGAGCGGGGGCCCTCCTACGAGCAGTACTTC. Encoded protein: CAWSRERGPSYEQYF.

The rearrangement links TRBV7-8 to TRBJ2-1; 8 nucleotides align to TRBD1. Per the germline V gene, CDR1 is SGHVS and CDR2 is FQNEAQ. Unmatched junction bases numbered 11, after V lost 5 bases and J lost 5 bases. CDR3 length: 16 residues. CDR3 loop: CASSKFPGQDHNEQFF. Written as DNA, the CDR3 is TGTGCCAGCAGCAAATTTCCGGGACAGGACCACAATGAGCAGTTCTTC.

The chain joins TRBV11-3 to TRBJ2-3; D tentatively fits TRBD1 or TRBD2 (5 bases each). The CDR3 runs 11 residues. V was pared by 5 bases and J by 8 bases, with 8 bases between. Per the germline V gene, CDR1 is SGHNT and CDR2 is YENEEA. The CDR3 loop reads CASSRGGTQYF. In DNA, the CDR3 is TGTGCCAGCAGCCGGGGCGGTACGCAGTATTTT.

This clone has just one count. The gene calls are TRBV5-8 and TRBJ2-2; 7 bases are a match to TRBD1. Germline assignment: CDR1 SGHTS and CDR2 YDEGEE. The ends lost 3 bases at V and 5 bases at J; junction bases unmatched: 4. CDR3 length: 14 amino acids. CDR3 sequence reads: CASSSRDRTGELFF. The DNA of the CDR3 is TGTGCCAGCAGCTCAAGGGACAGAACCGGGGAGCTGTTTTTT.

The rearrangement joins TRBV29-1 to TRBJ1-2; D is uncertain. V lost 6 bases and J lost 0, with 5 bases in between. Germline values: CDR1 SQVTM, CDR2 ANQGSEA. The CDR3 totals 11 residues. In DNA, the CDR3 is TGCAGCGTGGACCCTAACTATGGCTACACCTTC. Translated: CSVDPNYGYTF. Variable domain in full (rest from reference TRBV29-1 and TRBJ1-2): SAVISQKPSRDICQRGTSLTIQCQVDSQVTMMFWYRQQPGQSLTLIATANQGSEATYESGFVIDKFPISRPNLTFSTLTVSNMSPEDSSIYLCSVDPNYGYTFGSGTRLTVV.

The CDR3: CAWSSHPIGNEQFF. DNA for the CDR3: TGTGCCTGGAGTAGCCATCCGATAGGAAATGAGCAGTTCTTC. The chain is built from TRBV30 and TRBJ2-1, with D unclear. Germline CDR1 reads GTSNPN; CDR2 reads SVGIG (reference sequence). CDR3 size: 14 residues. Deletions cut 2 bases from V and 7 bases from J, with 15 bases between.

The chain uses TRBV7-9 and TRBJ1-4; 8 bases fit TRBD1. The CDR3 is 18 residues long. Germline CDR1 and CDR2: SEHNR and FQNEAQ (reference sequence). V trimming: 5 bases; J trimming: 0 bases; junction bases outside the gene matches: 11. CDR3 region: CASSPGQGGRATNEKLFF. The CDR3 DNA reads as TGTGCCAGCAGCCCCGGACAGGGAGGACGGGCAACTAATGAAAAACTGTTTTTT. The full variable domain, in which reference TRBV7-9 and TRBJ1-4 provide the parts outside the CDR3, is DTGVSQNPRHKITKRGQNVTFRCDPISEHNRLYWYRQTLGQGPEFLTYFQNEAQLEKSRLLSDRFSAERPKGSFSTLEIQRTEQGDSAMYLCASSPGQGGRATNEKLFFGSGTQLSVL.

This clone was counted only a few times. This rearrangement joins TRBV30 to TRBJ1-1, with unresolved D. V lost 2 bases, J lost 3 bases, and 7 bases lay in between. Germline V lookup: CDR1 GTSNPN, CDR2 SVGIG (reference sequence). This CDR3 is built from 12 residues. The CDR3 sequence: CAWSQGYTEAFF. In DNA form, the CDR3 reads TGTGCCTGGAGTCAAGGGTACACTGAAGCTTTCTTT.

The chain employs TRBV5-4 and TRBJ1-2; perhaps TRBD1 as D (5 bases). V was pared by 6 bases and J by 5 bases, with 11 bases between. The CDR3 covers 12 residues. Germline V gene sequence: CDR1 SGHNT, CDR2 YYREEE (reference sequence). DNA of the CDR3: TGTGCCAGCAAGAGCGGGGGGTATGGCTACACCTTC. Residues: CASKSGGYGYTF.